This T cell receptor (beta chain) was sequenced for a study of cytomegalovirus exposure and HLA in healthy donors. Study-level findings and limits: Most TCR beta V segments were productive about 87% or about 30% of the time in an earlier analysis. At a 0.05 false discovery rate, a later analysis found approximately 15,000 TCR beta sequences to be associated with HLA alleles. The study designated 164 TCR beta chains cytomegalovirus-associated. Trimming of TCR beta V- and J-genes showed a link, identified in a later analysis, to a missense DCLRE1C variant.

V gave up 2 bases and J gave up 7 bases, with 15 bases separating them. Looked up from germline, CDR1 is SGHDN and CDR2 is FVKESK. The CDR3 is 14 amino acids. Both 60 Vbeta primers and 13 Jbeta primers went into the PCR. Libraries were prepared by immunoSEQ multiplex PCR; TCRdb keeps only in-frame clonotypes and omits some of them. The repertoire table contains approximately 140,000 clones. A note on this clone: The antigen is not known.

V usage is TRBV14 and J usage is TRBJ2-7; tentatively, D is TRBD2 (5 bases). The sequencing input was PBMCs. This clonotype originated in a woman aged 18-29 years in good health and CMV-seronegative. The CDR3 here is CASSQTGNLEEQYV. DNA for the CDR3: TGTGCCAGCAGCCAAACCGGGAACTTGGAGGAGCAGTACGTC.